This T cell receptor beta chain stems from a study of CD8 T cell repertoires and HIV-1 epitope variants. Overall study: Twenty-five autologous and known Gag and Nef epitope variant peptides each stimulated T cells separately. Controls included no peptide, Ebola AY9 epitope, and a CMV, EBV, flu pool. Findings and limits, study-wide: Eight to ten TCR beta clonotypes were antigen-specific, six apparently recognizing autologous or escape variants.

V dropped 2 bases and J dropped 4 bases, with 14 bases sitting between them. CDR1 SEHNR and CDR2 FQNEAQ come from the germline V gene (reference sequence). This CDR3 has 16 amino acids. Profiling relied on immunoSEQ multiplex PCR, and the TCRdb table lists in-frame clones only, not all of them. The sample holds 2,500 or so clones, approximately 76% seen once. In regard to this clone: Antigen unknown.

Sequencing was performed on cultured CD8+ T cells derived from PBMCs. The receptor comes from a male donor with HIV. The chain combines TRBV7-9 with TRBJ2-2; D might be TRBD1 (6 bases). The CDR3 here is CASSLSGARGTGELFF. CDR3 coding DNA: TGTGCCAGCAGCTTAAGTGGAGCCAGGGGCACCGGGGAGCTGTTTTTT.